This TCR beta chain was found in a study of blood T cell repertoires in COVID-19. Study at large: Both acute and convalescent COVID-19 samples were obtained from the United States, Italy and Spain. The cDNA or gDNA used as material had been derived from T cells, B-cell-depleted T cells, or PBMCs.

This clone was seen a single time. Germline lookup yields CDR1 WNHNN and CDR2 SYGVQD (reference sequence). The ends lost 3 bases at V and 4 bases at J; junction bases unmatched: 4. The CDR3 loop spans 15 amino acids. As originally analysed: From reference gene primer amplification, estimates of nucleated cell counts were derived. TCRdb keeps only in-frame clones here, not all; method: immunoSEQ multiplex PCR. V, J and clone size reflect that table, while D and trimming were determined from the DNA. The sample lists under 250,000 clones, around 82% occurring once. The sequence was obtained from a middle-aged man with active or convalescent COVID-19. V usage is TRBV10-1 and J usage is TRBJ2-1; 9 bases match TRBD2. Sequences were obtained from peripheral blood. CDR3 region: CASSDWTSAYNEQFF. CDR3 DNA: TGCGCCAGCAGTGACTGGACTAGCGCTTACAATGAGCAGTTCTTC.